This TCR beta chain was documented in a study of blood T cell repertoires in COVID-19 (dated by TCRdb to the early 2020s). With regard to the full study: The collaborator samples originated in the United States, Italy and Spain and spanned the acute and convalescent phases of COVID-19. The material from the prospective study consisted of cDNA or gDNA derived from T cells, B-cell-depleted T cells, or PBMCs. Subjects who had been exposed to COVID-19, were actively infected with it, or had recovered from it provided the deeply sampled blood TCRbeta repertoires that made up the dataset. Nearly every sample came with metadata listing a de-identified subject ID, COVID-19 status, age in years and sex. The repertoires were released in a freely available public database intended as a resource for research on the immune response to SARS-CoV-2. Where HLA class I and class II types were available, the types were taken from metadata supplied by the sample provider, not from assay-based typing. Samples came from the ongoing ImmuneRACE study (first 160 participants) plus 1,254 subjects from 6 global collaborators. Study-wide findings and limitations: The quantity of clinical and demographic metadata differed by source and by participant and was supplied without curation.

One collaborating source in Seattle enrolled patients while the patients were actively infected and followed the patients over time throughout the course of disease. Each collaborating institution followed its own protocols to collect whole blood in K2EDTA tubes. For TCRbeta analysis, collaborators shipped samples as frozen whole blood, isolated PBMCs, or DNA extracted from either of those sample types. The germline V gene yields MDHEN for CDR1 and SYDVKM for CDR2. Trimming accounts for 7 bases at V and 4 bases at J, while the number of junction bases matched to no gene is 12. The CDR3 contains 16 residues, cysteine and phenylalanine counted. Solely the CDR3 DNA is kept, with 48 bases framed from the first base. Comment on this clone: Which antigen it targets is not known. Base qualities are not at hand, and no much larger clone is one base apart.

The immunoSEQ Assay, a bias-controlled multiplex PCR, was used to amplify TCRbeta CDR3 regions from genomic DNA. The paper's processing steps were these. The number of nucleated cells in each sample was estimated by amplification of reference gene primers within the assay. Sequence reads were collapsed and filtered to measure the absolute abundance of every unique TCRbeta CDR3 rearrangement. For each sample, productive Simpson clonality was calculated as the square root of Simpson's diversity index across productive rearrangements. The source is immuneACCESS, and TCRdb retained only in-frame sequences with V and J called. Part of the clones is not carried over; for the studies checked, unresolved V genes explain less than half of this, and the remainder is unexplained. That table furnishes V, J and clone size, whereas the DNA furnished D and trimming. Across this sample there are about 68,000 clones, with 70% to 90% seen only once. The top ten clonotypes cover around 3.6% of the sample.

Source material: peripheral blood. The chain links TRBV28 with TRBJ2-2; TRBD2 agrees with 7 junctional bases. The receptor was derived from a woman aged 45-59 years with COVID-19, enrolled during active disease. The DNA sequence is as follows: TGTGCCAGCACCGAAAGCGGGACCTTCGCCACCGGGGAGCTGTTTTTT. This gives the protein CASTESGTFATGELFF.